The clone carrying this TCR beta chain turned up a few times. What it binds is not known. These data originate in a study of graft-versus-host responses after intestinal transplantation. Study-level results: Present in recipient marrow, GvH clones included some that appeared first in ileum or blood.

CDR1 LNHNV and CDR2 YYDKDF come from the germline V gene (reference sequence). V dropped 8 bases and J dropped 3; count of bases not matched to a gene: 6. CDR3 length: 14 amino acids. Produced via immunoSEQ multiplex PCR; TCRdb's table is partial and in-frame only. The sample lists over 55,000 clones, around 82% occurring once. V is TRBV15 and J is TRBJ2-1; TRBD1 aligns across 8 bases. The clonotype comes from a human donor who was the organ donor for an intestinal transplant. The sample consisted of unstimulated CD4+ T cells sorted from spleen or lymph node cells, taken before transplant. The CDR3 DNA reads as TGTGCCACCGGTTGGGACAGGAACTACAATGAGCAGTTCTTC. The encoded protein is CATGWDRNYNEQFF.